These T cell receptor beta chains were read from a single sample in a study of blood T cell repertoires in COVID-19. Sequencing was performed with immunoSEQ multiplex PCR; in TCRdb, only in-frame clones are kept and a portion is missing. The table shows about 310,000 clones, with around nine tenths occurring only once. Sequenced: PBMCs or T cells enriched from blood (not recorded which). Every receptor here comes from a young woman who had recovered from COVID-19. Both conserved end residues are part of each CDR3. Each record gives: D gene, clone size, J gene, CDR3 length, V gene, CDR3 protein, CDR3 DNA. The D gene is left open where the match is weak. The size field is filled for only some rows; it gives once, few, many or a size class.

D gene: -
clone size: once
J gene: TRBJ1-2
CDR3 length: 13
V gene: TRBV7-2
CDR3 protein: CASSLRTEGGYTF
CDR3 DNA: TGTGCCAGCAGCTTGAGGACAGAAGGCGGCTACACCTTC

D gene: TRBD1
clone size: once
J gene: TRBJ2-3
CDR3 length: 15
V gene: TRBV6-5
CDR3 protein: CASRGDRDRADTQYF
CDR3 DNA: TGTGCCAGCAGAGGAGACAGGGATCGAGCAGATACGCAGTATTTT

D gene: -
clone size: -
J gene: TRBJ2-7
CDR3 length: 11
V gene: TRBV15
CDR3 protein: CATRGRSEQYF
CDR3 DNA: TGTGCCACCAGAGGCCGGAGCGAGCAGTACTTC

D gene: TRBD1
clone size: -
J gene: TRBJ2-7
CDR3 length: 16
V gene: TRBV3-1/TRBV3-2
CDR3 protein: CASSQEPTGRVGEQYF
CDR3 DNA: TGTGCCAGCAGCCAAGAACCGACAGGGCGGGTAGGAGAGCAGTACTTC

D gene: -
clone size: -
J gene: TRBJ1-1
CDR3 length: 14
V gene: TRBV6-1
CDR3 protein: CASSESGMNTEAFF
CDR3 DNA: TGTGCCAGCAGTGAATCGGGGATGAACACTGAAGCTTTCTTT

D gene: TRBD2
clone size: -
J gene: TRBJ2-5
CDR3 length: 12
V gene: TRBV11-1
CDR3 protein: CARGLAGPTQYF
CDR3 DNA: TGTGCCAGGGGACTAGCGGGCCCTACCCAGTACTTC

D gene: TRBD1
clone size: -
J gene: TRBJ1-2
CDR3 length: 14
V gene: TRBV6-5
CDR3 protein: CASSRIGTGYGYTF
CDR3 DNA: TGTGCCAGCAGCCGAATCGGGACAGGGTATGGCTACACCTTC

D gene: -
clone size: -
J gene: TRBJ1-2
CDR3 length: 14
V gene: TRBV6-5
CDR3 protein: CASSLPPGNGGYTF
CDR3 DNA: TGTGCCAGCAGCCTCCCACCAGGGAACGGAGGCTACACCTTC

D gene: TRBD2
clone size: -
J gene: TRBJ2-2
CDR3 length: 16
V gene: TRBV5-5
CDR3 protein: CASSLARLAAASELFF
CDR3 DNA: TGTGCCAGCAGCTTGGCTCGACTAGCGGCAGCCTCGGAGCTGTTTTTT

D gene: -
clone size: -
J gene: TRBJ2-7
CDR3 length: 13
V gene: TRBV18
CDR3 protein: CASSPGGGGEQYF
CDR3 DNA: TGTGCCAGCTCACCCGGGGGAGGAGGGGAGCAGTACTTC

D gene: -
clone size: -
J gene: TRBJ2-7
CDR3 length: 13
V gene: TRBV6-2/TRBV6-3
CDR3 protein: CASSYWDTYEQYF
CDR3 DNA: TGTGCCAGCAGTTACTGGGACACCTACGAGCAGTACTTC

D gene: TRBD1
clone size: -
J gene: TRBJ1-1
CDR3 length: 13
V gene: TRBV6-5
CDR3 protein: CASSYSAGGDAFF
CDR3 DNA: TGTGCCAGCAGTTACTCGGCAGGGGGAGACGCTTTCTTT

D gene: -
clone size: -
J gene: TRBJ1-2
CDR3 length: 11
V gene: TRBV3-1/TRBV3-2
CDR3 protein: CASSQDLSATF
CDR3 DNA: TGTGCCAGCAGCCAAGATTTGAGTGCGACCTTC

D gene: -
clone size: -
J gene: TRBJ1-1
CDR3 length: 18
V gene: TRBV10-1
CDR3 protein: CASSESVNRTDMGTEAFF
CDR3 DNA: TGCGCCAGCAGTGAGTCGGTCAACCGGACAGACATGGGGACTGAAGCTTTCTTT

D gene: -
clone size: -
J gene: TRBJ2-1
CDR3 length: 16
V gene: TRBV7-2
CDR3 protein: CASISQLAPPLVEQFF
CDR3 DNA: TGTGCCAGCATATCCCAACTAGCCCCTCCGTTAGTTGAGCAGTTCTTC

D gene: -
clone size: few
J gene: TRBJ1-3
CDR3 length: 15
V gene: TRBV7-2
CDR3 protein: CASSTGQLGGNTIYF
CDR3 DNA: TGTGCCAGCAGCACAGGACAGCTTGGTGGAAACACCATATATTTT

D gene: -
clone size: few
J gene: TRBJ1-4
CDR3 length: 14
V gene: TRBV7-9
CDR3 protein: CASSSWEANEKLFF
CDR3 DNA: TGTGCCAGCAGCTCCTGGGAGGCTAATGAAAAACTGTTTTTT

D gene: -
clone size: -
J gene: TRBJ2-7
CDR3 length: 15
V gene: TRBV7-3
CDR3 protein: CASSLGLTRGGVLYF
CDR3 DNA: TGTGCCAGCAGCTTAGGCCTGACTAGAGGAGGGGTTTTGTACTTC

D gene: -
clone size: -
J gene: TRBJ1-1
CDR3 length: 15
V gene: TRBV30
CDR3 protein: CAWSLKTDLNTEAFF
CDR3 DNA: TGTGCCTGGAGTCTCAAGACAGATTTGAACACTGAAGCTTTCTTT

D gene: -
clone size: -
J gene: TRBJ2-7
CDR3 length: 11
V gene: TRBV2
CDR3 protein: CASSQASEQYF
CDR3 DNA: TGTGCCAGCAGCCAGGCGAGCGAGCAGTACTTC

D gene: TRBD1
clone size: once
J gene: TRBJ1-1
CDR3 length: 14
V gene: TRBV28
CDR3 protein: CASSLRTGRVGAFF
CDR3 DNA: TGTGCCAGCAGTCTCAGGACAGGGCGGGTTGGGGCTTTCTTT

D gene: -
clone size: -
J gene: TRBJ2-1
CDR3 length: 14
V gene: TRBV6-5
CDR3 protein: CASSLTLAEHEQFF
CDR3 DNA: TGTGCCAGCAGTTTGACTTTGGCGGAGCATGAGCAGTTCTTC

D gene: TRBD1
clone size: -
J gene: TRBJ1-6
CDR3 length: 15
V gene: TRBV6-5
CDR3 protein: CASSSRQGYNSPLHF
CDR3 DNA: TGTGCCAGCAGTTCCCGACAGGGTTATAATTCACCCCTCCACTTT

D gene: TRBD2
clone size: once
J gene: TRBJ2-2
CDR3 length: 15
V gene: TRBV7-6
CDR3 protein: CASSLASGSVGELFF
CDR3 DNA: TGTGCCAGCAGCTTAGCTAGCGGGAGTGTCGGGGAGCTGTTTTTT

D gene: TRBD1
clone size: once
J gene: TRBJ2-7
CDR3 length: 24
V gene: TRBV7-8
CDR3 protein: CASSPTLDIRTGGDSRKIPYEQYF
CDR3 DNA: TGTGCCAGCAGCCCCACGCTGGATATTAGGACAGGGGGCGATAGCAGGAAAATCCCCTACGAGCAGTACTTC

D gene: TRBD1
clone size: -
J gene: TRBJ1-4
CDR3 length: 14
V gene: TRBV29-1
CDR3 protein: CSVKIQGAREKLFF
CDR3 DNA: TGCAGCGTTAAAATCCAGGGGGCGCGGGAAAAACTGTTTTTT

D gene: -
clone size: -
J gene: TRBJ2-2
CDR3 length: 16
V gene: TRBV9
CDR3 protein: CASSTGQFFGAGELFF
CDR3 DNA: TGTGCCAGCAGCACCGGACAGTTCTTTGGCGCCGGGGAGCTGTTTTTT

D gene: -
clone size: -
J gene: TRBJ2-4
CDR3 length: 20
V gene: TRBV4-2
CDR3 protein: CASSAGNTDSSALAKNIQYF
CDR3 DNA: TGTGCCAGCAGCGCTGGAAACACGGACAGTTCAGCCCTGGCCAAAAACATTCAGTACTTC

D gene: -
clone size: -
J gene: TRBJ1-3
CDR3 length: 14
V gene: TRBV18
CDR3 protein: CASLESASGNTIYF
CDR3 DNA: TGTGCCAGCCTAGAGAGCGCCTCTGGAAACACCATATATTTT

D gene: -
clone size: -
J gene: TRBJ2-3
CDR3 length: 17
V gene: TRBV4-1
CDR3 protein: CASSQEASTTSTDTQYF
CDR3 DNA: TGCGCCAGCAGCCAAGAAGCATCCACCACTAGCACAGATACGCAGTATTTT

D gene: TRBD2
clone size: -
J gene: TRBJ2-5
CDR3 length: 18
V gene: TRBV18
CDR3 protein: CASSPQVRMTSGSQTQYF
CDR3 DNA: TGTGCCAGCTCACCTCAGGTCCGGATGACTAGCGGGAGCCAGACCCAGTACTTC

D gene: -
clone size: -
J gene: TRBJ2-1
CDR3 length: 16
V gene: TRBV5-4
CDR3 protein: CASSSPTGSSYNEQFF
CDR3 DNA: TGTGCCAGCAGCTCACCGACGGGGAGCTCCTACAATGAGCAGTTCTTC

D gene: TRBD1
clone size: -
J gene: TRBJ2-2
CDR3 length: 17
V gene: TRBV5-6
CDR3 protein: CASSFGTGSLGTGELFF
CDR3 DNA: TGTGCCAGCAGCTTCGGGACAGGGTCTTTAGGCACCGGGGAGCTGTTTTTT

D gene: -
clone size: -
J gene: TRBJ2-5
CDR3 length: 13
V gene: TRBV12-3/TRBV12-4
CDR3 protein: CASSLGRVETQYF
CDR3 DNA: TGTGCCAGCAGTTTAGGGCGGGTGGAGACCCAGTACTTC

D gene: TRBD1
clone size: -
J gene: TRBJ1-1
CDR3 length: 14
V gene: TRBV7-9
CDR3 protein: CASSRLQGGTEAFF
CDR3 DNA: TGTGCCAGCAGCCGCTTACAGGGGGGCACTGAAGCTTTCTTT

D gene: -
clone size: few
J gene: TRBJ1-5
CDR3 length: 13
V gene: TRBV30
CDR3 protein: CAWSGGSNQPQHF
CDR3 DNA: TGTGCCTGGAGCGGGGGAAGCAATCAGCCCCAGCATTTT

D gene: -
clone size: -
J gene: TRBJ1-1
CDR3 length: 13
V gene: TRBV18
CDR3 protein: CASSTGFDTEAFF
CDR3 DNA: TGTGCCAGCTCCACAGGGTTTGACACTGAAGCTTTCTTT

D gene: TRBD1
clone size: -
J gene: TRBJ1-6
CDR3 length: 19
V gene: TRBV5-1
CDR3 protein: CASSLFDRGPAANDSPLHF
CDR3 DNA: TGCGCCAGCAGCTTATTTGACAGGGGGCCCGCCGCTAATGATTCACCCCTCCACTTT

D gene: -
clone size: -
J gene: TRBJ1-6
CDR3 length: 17
V gene: TRBV4-3
CDR3 protein: CASSQVNRFSYNSPLHF
CDR3 DNA: TGCGCCAGCAGCCAAGTTAACAGGTTCTCCTATAATTCACCCCTCCACTTT

D gene: TRBD2
clone size: -
J gene: TRBJ2-1
CDR3 length: 11
V gene: TRBV29-1
CDR3 protein: CSVERESEQFF
CDR3 DNA: TGCAGCGTTGAGCGGGAGAGTGAGCAGTTCTTC

D gene: TRBD2
clone size: -
J gene: TRBJ2-7
CDR3 length: 15
V gene: TRBV4-1
CDR3 protein: CASSQAPVLAGILNF
CDR3 DNA: TGCGCCAGCAGCCAGGCCCCTGTACTAGCGGGAATATTAAACTTC

D gene: -
clone size: -
J gene: TRBJ2-7
CDR3 length: 13
V gene: TRBV14
CDR3 protein: CASSLWTPYEQYF
CDR3 DNA: TGTGCCAGCAGCCTCTGGACTCCCTACGAGCAGTACTTC

D gene: -
clone size: once
J gene: TRBJ1-2
CDR3 length: 11
V gene: TRBV10-3
CDR3 protein: CAISEGAASTF
CDR3 DNA: TGTGCCATCAGTGAGGGGGCGGCCTCCACCTTC

D gene: TRBD1
clone size: once
J gene: TRBJ1-5
CDR3 length: 16
V gene: TRBV18
CDR3 protein: CASSLGQSNSNQPQHF
CDR3 DNA: TGTGCCAGCTCCCTGGGACAGAGCAATAGCAATCAGCCCCAGCATTTT

D gene: TRBD1
clone size: -
J gene: TRBJ1-6
CDR3 length: 16
V gene: TRBV19
CDR3 protein: CASRGTGITYNSPLHF
CDR3 DNA: TGTGCCAGTAGGGGGACAGGGATCACCTATAATTCACCCCTCCACTTT

D gene: -
clone size: -
J gene: TRBJ1-4
CDR3 length: 13
V gene: TRBV24-1
CDR3 protein: CATRGGRREKLFF
CDR3 DNA: TGTGCCACCAGGGGGGGGCGCCGAGAAAAACTGTTTTTT